The present TCR beta chain was sequenced within a study of blood T cell repertoires in COVID-19. About the study: The origin of the acute and convalescent COVID-19 samples was the United States, Italy and Spain. PBMCs, B-cell-depleted T cells, or T cells provided the cDNA or gDNA that made up the material.

In the authors' methods: Amplification with reference gene primers provided the estimates of nucleated cell counts. Profiling relied on immunoSEQ multiplex PCR, and the TCRdb table lists in-frame clones only, not all of them. V, J and clone size derive from that table, while D and trimming were established from the DNA sequence. The sample gives some 230,000 clones, 70% to 90% of which show up once; roughly 2.8% is in the top ten. The material sequenced was peripheral blood. This receptor was identified in a man aged 50-60 years who had recovered from COVID-19.

The CDR3 coding sequence is TGTGCCAGCCGATCCCGAGGACAGGGAATTTCCTACGAGCAGTACTTC. Translation: CASRSRGQGISYEQYF. The gene calls are TRBV27 and TRBJ2-7, with 8 bases fitting TRBD1. Losses at the gene ends were 8 bases for V and 1 base for J; bases not matched to a gene: 13. This CDR3 has 16 residues. Germline CDR1 is MNHEY and CDR2 is SMNVEV (reference sequence).